Listed below are T cell receptor beta chains from one sample, sequenced in a study of blood T cell repertoires in COVID-19. Data came from immunoSEQ multiplex PCR; TCRdb stores just in-frame clones and leaves some out. The data contain roughly 180,000 clones, about 85% of them singletons. The material sequenced was PBMCs or T cells enriched from blood (not recorded which). Receptors were obtained from a woman between 35 and 50 years old with acute COVID-19. Both conserved end residues are part of each CDR3.

>TRBJ2-5|15|TRBV18
CASSPGTGGQGTQYF
>TRBJ1-5|14|TRBV5-1
CASSEGTGNQPQHF
>TRBJ1-5|13|TRBV21-1
CASSKGWWRPQHF
>TRBJ2-2|14|TRBV6-5
CASSPGLFAGELFF
>TRBJ2-7|14|TRBV7-8
CASTPTSGSYEQYF
>TRBJ1-1|15|TRBV5-4
CASSLDQGTNTEAFF
>TRBJ2-1|16|TRBV7-3
CASSVTGTRVYNEQFF
>TRBJ2-5|14|TRBV5-1
CASSEGTVQETQYF
>TRBJ2-7|12|TRBV19
CASSIQQGEQYF
>TRBJ2-3|16|TRBV2
CASSEAKRAYTDTQYF
>TRBJ2-3|14|TRBV11-3
CASSLAAGLDTQYF
>TRBJ1-2|13|TRBV19
CASSDTGYYGYTF
>TRBJ1-2|14|TRBV5-1
CASSLTGGSDGYTF
>TRBJ1-1|14|TRBV11-3
CASSLQGMGTEAFF
>TRBJ2-1|16|TRBV4-2
CASSQVGLGSYNEQFF
>TRBJ1-1|16|TRBV6-1
CASSEAPGQGSHEAFF
>TRBJ2-7|16|TRBV5-6
CASSPPGLAGGYEQYF
>TRBJ2-5|14|TRBV24-1
CATSDGTGWETQYF
>TRBJ2-2|15|TRBV19
CASSWAGASTGELFF
>TRBJ1-2|16|TRBV6-4
CASPFPTKAQGYGYTF
>TRBJ1-1|15|TRBV15
CATSSPGGGRTEAFF
>TRBJ2-1|16|TRBV7-8
CASSSPTGESYNEQFF
>TRBJ1-2|15|TRBV3-1/TRBV3-2
CASSPTGLVEYGYTF
>TRBJ1-5|10|TRBV10-1
CAATPEPQHF
>TRBJ1-1|12|TRBV30
CAWSPLTVEAFF
>TRBJ1-4|18|TRBV27
CASSLLGDRGRANEKLFF
>TRBJ1-4|14|TRBV7-9
CASSLSQGNEKLFF
>TRBJ1-4|15|TRBV18
CASSPGDRPREKLFF
>TRBJ2-7|15|TRBV5-6
CASRTWGGQPYEQYF